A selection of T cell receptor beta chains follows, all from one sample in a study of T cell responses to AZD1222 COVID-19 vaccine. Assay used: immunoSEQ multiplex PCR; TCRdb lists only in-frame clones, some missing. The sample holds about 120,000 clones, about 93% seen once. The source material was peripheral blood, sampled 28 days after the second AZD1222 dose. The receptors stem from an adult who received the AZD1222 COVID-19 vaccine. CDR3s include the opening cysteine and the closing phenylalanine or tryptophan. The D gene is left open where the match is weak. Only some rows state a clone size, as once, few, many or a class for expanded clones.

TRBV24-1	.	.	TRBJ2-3	CATSDSRGDTQYF	TGTGCCACCAGTGACTCCCGGGGAGATACGCAGTATTTT
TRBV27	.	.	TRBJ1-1	CASSTTAARGRTFF	TGTGCCAGCAGTACAACGGCGGCTCGAGGGAGGACTTTCTTT
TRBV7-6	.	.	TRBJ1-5	CASSLGGGGRNQPQHF	TGTGCCAGCAGCTTAGGTGGGGGTGGGCGCAATCAGCCCCAGCATTTT
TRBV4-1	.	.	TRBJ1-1	CASSGQRWMNTEAFF	TGCGCCAGCAGCGGACAGCGGTGGATGAACACTGAAGCTTTCTTT
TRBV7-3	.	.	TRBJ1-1	CASSLNNTEAFF	TGTGCCAGCAGCTTAAACAACACTGAAGCTTTCTTT
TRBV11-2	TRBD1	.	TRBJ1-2	CASSLAGRGRGLGNYGYTF	TGTGCCAGCAGCTTAGCAGGGAGGGGCAGGGGGCTGGGTAACTATGGCTACACCTTC
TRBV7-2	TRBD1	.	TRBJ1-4	CASSLAQRGLGEKLFF	TGTGCCAGCAGCTTAGCGCAAAGGGGGCTGGGTGAAAAACTGTTTTTT
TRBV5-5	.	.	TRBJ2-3	CASTQGTDTQYF	TGTGCCAGCACCCAGGGCACAGATACGCAGTATTTT
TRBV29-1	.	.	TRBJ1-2	CSARATNYGYTF	TGCAGCGCCCGAGCAACTAACTATGGCTACACCTTC
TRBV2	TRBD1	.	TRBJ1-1	CAGTGILNTEAFF	TGTGCCGGGACAGGGATTCTGAACACTGAAGCTTTCTTT
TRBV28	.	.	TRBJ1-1	CASSLSWGARLAAFF	TGTGCCAGCAGTTTATCGTGGGGCGCGCGGCTTGCGGCTTTCTTT
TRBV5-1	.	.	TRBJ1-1	CASSLGGTQNTEAFF	TGCGCCAGCAGCTTGGGGGGGACTCAGAACACTGAAGCTTTCTTT
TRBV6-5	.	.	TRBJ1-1	CASSIRKGGDTEAFF	TGTGCCAGCAGTATTCGTAAGGGGGGGGACACTGAAGCTTTCTTT
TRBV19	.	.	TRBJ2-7	CASSSGYPGTFPPYEQYF	TGTGCCAGTAGCTCCGGCTACCCTGGGACTTTTCCTCCCTACGAGCAGTACTTC
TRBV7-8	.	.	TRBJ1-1	CASSASKDTEAFF	TGTGCCAGCAGTGCAAGTAAGGACACTGAAGCTTTCTTT
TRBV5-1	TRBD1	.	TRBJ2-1	CASSADRDEQFF	TGCGCCAGCAGCGCCGACAGGGATGAGCAGTTCTTC
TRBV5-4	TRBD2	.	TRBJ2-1	CASSPDVSGWNEQFF	TGTGCCAGCAGCCCGGACGTTAGCGGGTGGAATGAGCAGTTCTTC
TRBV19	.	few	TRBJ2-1	CASSMEGAYEQFF	TGTGCCAGTAGTATGGAGGGGGCGTATGAGCAGTTCTTC
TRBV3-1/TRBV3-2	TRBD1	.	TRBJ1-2	CASSPSTGNGYTF	TGTGCCAGCAGCCCCTCGACAGGGAATGGCTACACCTTC
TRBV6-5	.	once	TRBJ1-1	CASRGAQGTNTEAFF	TGTGCCAGCAGGGGGGCGCAGGGAACGAACACTGAAGCTTTCTTT
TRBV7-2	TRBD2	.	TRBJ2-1	CASSLAGTSAFQEQFF	TGTGCCAGCAGCTTAGCCGGGACTAGCGCCTTCCAGGAGCAGTTCTTC
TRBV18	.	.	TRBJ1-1	CASSNQMNTEAFF	TGTGCCAGCTCCAACCAAATGAACACTGAAGCTTTCTTT
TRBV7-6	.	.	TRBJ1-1	CASSFRVGNTEAFF	TGTGCCAGCAGCTTCAGGGTGGGGAACACTGAAGCTTTCTTT